Here is one TCR beta chain with its context. PCR employed 60 Vbeta and 13 Jbeta primers. Sequenced by immunoSEQ multiplex PCR; TCRdb stores in-frame clones only, minus some. The table lists under 150,000 clones, 60% to 85% of them singletons. This record comes from a study of cytomegalovirus exposure and HLA in healthy donors. The length of the CDR3 is 16 residues. Germline CDR1 SGDLS, CDR2 YYNGEE. J lost 2 bases, V lost 4 bases, and 10 bases had no gene match. Sample: PBMCs. This receptor was taken from a male donor in good health and CMV-seronegative. This sequence joins TRBV9 and TRBJ2-3; 7 bases line up with TRBD2. The CDR3 coding sequence is TGTGCCAGCAGCCCCCGAGCGGGGTCGTCCACAGATACGCAGTATTTT. Translated: CASSPRAGSSTDTQYF.